This paragraph covers one TCR beta chain sequence. Repertoires were generated with immunoSEQ multiplex PCR, while TCRdb's copy carries only in-frame clones and drops some. The sample lists some 11,000 clones, about four fifths occurring once. Germline trimming cut 3 bases from V and 2 bases from J; bases unmatched to any gene: 7. The CDR3 has 16 amino acids. Germline CDR1 and CDR2: LNHNV and YYDKDF (reference sequence). This sample was included in a study of sequential checkpoint blockade in melanoma. Study context: Patients were randomized 1:1 to nivolumab-then-ipilimumab or ipilimumab-then-nivolumab first-line. Both treatment sequences were followed by maintenance nivolumab.

The treatment is: randomized to nivolumab then ipilimumab (arm A) or the reverse (arm B). From thawed PBMCs, live CD3+CD8+ cells negative for CD19 and CD56 were sorted. The chain combines TRBV15 with TRBJ2-3; 8 nucleotides align to TRBD1. The sample here was CD8+ T cells sorted from blood (inferred from file names), taken from a patient given nivolumab and ipilimumab in sequence. This TCR was recovered from a human donor with melanoma. CDR3 nucleotide sequence: TGTGCCACCAGCAGTGACTACAGGGGGATCACAGATACGCAGTATTTT. This translates into CATSSDYRGITDTQYF.